These 15 T cell receptor beta chains were all obtained from the same sample, sequenced in a study of blood T cell repertoires in COVID-19. The table came from immunoSEQ multiplex PCR; TCRdb's copy has only in-frame clones and leaves some out. The profile shows some 170,000 clones, 80% to 95% of them singletons. The sample consisted of peripheral blood. The receptors come from a woman in her fifties or sixties with COVID-19, enrolled during active disease.

V is TRBV7-2 and J is TRBJ1-2; no clear D gene. The CDR3 covers 16 residues. Trimming stripped 4 bases from V and 1 base from J, with 16 bases between. Germline CDR1 and CDR2: SGHTA and FQGNSA. Here the CDR3 DNA reads TGTGCCAGCAGCTCCCCAATATATCTACTTAACTATGGCTACACCTTC. It codes for CASSSPIYLLNYGYTF. Based on the CDR3 plus reference TRBV7-2 and TRBJ1-2, the full variable domain is GAGVSQSPSNKVTEKGKDVELRCDPISGHTALYWYRQSLGQGLEFLIYFQGNSAPDKSGLPSDRFSAERTGGSVSTLTIQRTQQEDSAVYLCASSSPIYLLNYGYTFGSGTRLTVV.

The chain carries TRBV6-6 and TRBJ1-2; TRBD1 agrees at 9 bases. The CDR3 totals 13 residues. CDR1 and CDR2 from the germline V gene are MNHNY and SVGAGI (reference sequence). V dropped 4 bases and J dropped 8; count of bases not matched to a gene: 5. The CDR3 region is CASSSHRGLGYTF. The CDR3 nucleotides read TGTGCCAGCAGTTCCCACAGGGGGCTAGGCTACACCTTC.

In this sample, this clone turned up a few times. The rearrangement joins TRBV2 to TRBJ1-4; 7 bases agree with TRBD1. V dropped 3 bases and J dropped 8; count of bases not matched to a gene: 9. This CDR3 region has 15 residues. CDR1 SNHLY and CDR2 FYNNEI come from the germline V gene. CDR3: CASSDWNRGSEKLFF. The CDR3 nucleotides read TGTGCCAGCAGTGATTGGAACAGGGGATCCGAAAAACTGTTTTTT.

This chain uses TRBV19 with TRBJ1-2, with D perhaps matching TRBD1 (5 bases). The CDR3 runs to 15 residues. Germline CDR1 reads LNHDA; CDR2 reads SQIVND (reference sequence). The germline V and J ends were trimmed by 3 bases and 1 base, with 12 bases remaining between them. For the CDR3, the DNA is TGTGCCAGTAGTATGGCGGGGGGTAGTAACTATGGCTACACCTTC. Its translation is CASSMAGGSNYGYTF.

The chain uses TRBV18 and TRBJ1-3; 7 bases are shared with TRBD1. Germline CDR1 is KGHSH and CDR2 is LQKENI. CDR3 size: 18 residues. The V segment lost 2 bases and the J segment 0 bases; nucleotides outside the gene matches: 10. Written as DNA, the CDR3 is TGTGCCAGCTCACCAGACAGGGTGTCGGGCTACTCTGGAAACACCATATATTTT. It yields the protein CASSPDRVSGYSGNTIYF.

The chain joins TRBV11-3 to TRBJ2-1, with D perhaps TRBD1 (6 bases). The V and J ends lost 5 bases and 9 bases respectively, with 17 bases between them. CDR3 length: 14 amino acids. Germline V lookup: CDR1 SGHNT, CDR2 YENEEA. CDR3: CASSPVAGDIEQFF. For the CDR3, the DNA is TGTGCCAGCAGCCCCGTAGCCGGGGACATTGAGCAGTTCTTC. Filled out from reference TRBV11-3 and TRBJ2-1, the complete variable domain reads EAGVVQSPRYKIIEKKQPVAFWCNPISGHNTLYWYLQNLGQGPELLIRYENEEAVDDSQLPKDRFSAERLKGVDSTLKIQPAELGDSAVYLCASSPVAGDIEQFFGPGTRLTVL.

This chain links TRBV11-3 with TRBJ1-3; D possibly corresponds to TRBD1 (6 bases). Per germline, CDR1 SGHNT and CDR2 YENEEA. Trimming left V 6 bases short and J 1 base short, with 13 bases between. The CDR3 is made up of 15 amino acids. CDR3 amino acids: CASSPGDGSGNTIYF. The CDR3 DNA reads as TGTGCCAGCAGTCCAGGGGACGGTTCTGGAAACACCATATATTTT.

The V gene is TRBV27, the J gene TRBJ1-5; TRBD1 might be the D (5 bases). Deletions cut 5 bases from V and 0 bases from J, with 17 bases between. The CDR3 has 17 amino acids. Per germline, CDR1 MNHEY and CDR2 SMNVEV (reference sequence). The CDR3 nucleotides are TGTGCCAGCAGTATGCCCGGCGACAGAGATAGCAATCAGCCCCAGCATTTT. Its protein product is CASSMPGDRDSNQPQHF.

This chain connects TRBV5-1 to TRBJ2-7; D not resolved. The CDR3 covers 14 residues. Germline CDR1 reads SGHRS; CDR2 reads YFSETQ. V lost 0 bases, J lost 4 bases, and 11 bases lay in between. The CDR3 DNA reads as TGCGCCAGCAGCTTGGCTATAGATGCTTACGAGCAGTACTTC. Translation: CASSLAIDAYEQYF.

The chain employs TRBV21-1 and TRBJ2-5; the table's D call TRBD1 went unverified against the DNA. TRBV21-1 is described as a pseudogene. The CDR3 is 16 residues long. In nucleotides, the CDR3 is TGTGCCAGCCACTTAGAATCGGACAGGGGTTGGGAGACCCAGTACTTC. This gives the protein CASHLESDRGWETQYF.

CDR3 amino acids: CASSGAIWTGARFGYTF. The DNA for the CDR3 is TGTGCCAGCAGTGGGGCGATCTGGACAGGGGCTCGGTTTGGCTACACCTTC. This chain connects TRBV6-1 to TRBJ1-2; 9 bases agree with TRBD1. The J segment lost 7 bases and the V segment lost 4 bases, leaving 16 bases of the junction unmatched. This CDR3 comprises 17 residues. Germline V gene lookup returns CDR1 MNHNS and CDR2 SASEGT.

This clone was detected a few times. This chain uses TRBV6-5 with TRBJ2-7; a weak D match, TRBD1 (5 bases). CDR3 size: 13 residues. Germline loops: CDR1 MNHEY, CDR2 SVGAGI. Trimming took 6 bases from V and 1 from J, leaving 10 bases between them. The CDR3 region is CASRTTASYEQYF. In nucleotides, the CDR3 is TGTGCCAGCAGGACGACAGCGTCCTACGAGCAGTACTTC.

This clone was found a few times. The chain is built from TRBV7-2 and TRBJ1-2; 7 bases map to TRBD1. Germline V gives CDR1 SGHTA, CDR2 FQGNSA. This CDR3 is built from 16 residues. V lost 5 bases to trimming and J lost 7 bases; unmatched junction nucleotides: 16. CDR3: CASSPARGRDLFGYTF. The CDR3 coding sequence is TGTGCCAGCAGCCCAGCGAGGGGGCGCGACCTTTTTGGCTACACCTTC.

The CDR3 sequence: CSVVGTAYEQYF. In DNA form, the CDR3 reads TGCAGCGTTGTGGGGACAGCCTACGAGCAGTACTTC. V and J are TRBV29-1 and TRBJ2-7; 7 nucleotides agree with TRBD1. Germline V lookup: CDR1 SQVTM, CDR2 ANQGSEA. The ends lost 4 bases at V and 2 bases at J; junction bases unmatched: 2. CDR3 length equals 12 residues.

V gene TRBV11-2 combines with J gene TRBJ2-6; weak D call: TRBD2 (5 bases). The germline CDR1 and CDR2 sequences are SGHAT and FQNNGV. Trimming removed 1 base from V and 1 base from J, with 5 bases in between. The CDR3 has 15 residues. The CDR3 coding sequence is TGTGCCAGCAGCTTAGGAGGGTCTGGGGCCAACGTCCTGACTTTC. Its translation: CASSLGGSGANVLTF.